This entry features one T cell receptor (beta chain) sequence. Sequencing used immunoSEQ multiplex PCR; TCRdb keeps in-frame clones, though not all of them. Of 90,000 to 150,000 clones listed, around 88% are singletons. This entry comes from a study of control samples from healthy donors and cancer patients. V was shortened by 3 bases and J by 1 base, with 9 bases between the two germline ends. CDR1 DFQATT and CDR2 SNEGSKA come from the germline V gene (reference sequence). The CDR3 totals 13 residues. The chain recombines TRBV20-1 with TRBJ1-1; D is possibly TRBD1 (6 bases). The sequenced material came from blood. This TCR was recovered from a middle-aged man in good health. The CDR3 coding sequence is TGCAGTGCTAGTAGACAGGAGAACACTGAAGCTTTCTTT. Protein: CSASRQENTEAFF.